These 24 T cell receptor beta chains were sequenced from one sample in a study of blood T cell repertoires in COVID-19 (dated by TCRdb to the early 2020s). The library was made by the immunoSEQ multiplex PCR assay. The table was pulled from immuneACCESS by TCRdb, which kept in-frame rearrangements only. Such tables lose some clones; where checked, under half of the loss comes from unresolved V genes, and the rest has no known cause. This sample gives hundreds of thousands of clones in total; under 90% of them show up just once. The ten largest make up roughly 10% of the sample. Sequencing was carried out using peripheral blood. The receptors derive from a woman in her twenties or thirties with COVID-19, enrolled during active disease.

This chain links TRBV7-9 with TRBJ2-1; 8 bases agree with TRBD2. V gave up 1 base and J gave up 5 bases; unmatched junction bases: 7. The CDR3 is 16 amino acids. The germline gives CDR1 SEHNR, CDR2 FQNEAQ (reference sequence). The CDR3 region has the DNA TGTGCCAGCAGCTTAGGCGCCGGGGGGGCTGACAATGAGCAGTTCTTC. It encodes CASSLGAGGADNEQFF.

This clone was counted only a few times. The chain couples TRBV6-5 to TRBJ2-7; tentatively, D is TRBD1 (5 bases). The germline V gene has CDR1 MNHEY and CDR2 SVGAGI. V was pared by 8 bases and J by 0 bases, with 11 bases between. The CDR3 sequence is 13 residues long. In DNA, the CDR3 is TGTGCCAGCTCTCGACAGAGCTCCTACGAGCAGTACTTC. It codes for CASSRQSSYEQYF.

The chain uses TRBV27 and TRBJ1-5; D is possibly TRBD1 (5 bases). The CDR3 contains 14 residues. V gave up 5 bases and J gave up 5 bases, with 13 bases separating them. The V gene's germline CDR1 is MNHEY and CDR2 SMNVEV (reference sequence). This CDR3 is CASSITGSHQPQHF. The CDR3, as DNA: TGTGCCAGCAGTATAACAGGCTCGCATCAGCCCCAGCATTTT.

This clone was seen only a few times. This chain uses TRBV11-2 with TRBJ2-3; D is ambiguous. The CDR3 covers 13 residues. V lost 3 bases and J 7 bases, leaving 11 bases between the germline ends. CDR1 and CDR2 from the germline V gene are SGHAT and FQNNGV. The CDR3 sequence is CASSFIPSHTQYF. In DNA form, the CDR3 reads TGTGCCAGCAGCTTTATCCCCTCCCATACGCAGTATTTT. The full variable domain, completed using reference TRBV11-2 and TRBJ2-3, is EAGVAQSPRYKIIEKRQSVAFWCNPISGHATLYWYQQILGQGPKLLIQFQNNGVVDDSQLPKDRFSAERLKGVDSTLKIQPAKLEDSAVYLCASSFIPSHTQYFGPGTRLTVL.

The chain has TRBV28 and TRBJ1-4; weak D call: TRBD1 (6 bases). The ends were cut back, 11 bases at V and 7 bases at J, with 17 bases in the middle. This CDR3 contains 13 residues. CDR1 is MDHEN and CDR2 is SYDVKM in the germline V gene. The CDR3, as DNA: TGTGCCTCAGGAAGGACAGCCACTGAAAAACTGTTTTTT. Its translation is CASGRTATEKLFF.

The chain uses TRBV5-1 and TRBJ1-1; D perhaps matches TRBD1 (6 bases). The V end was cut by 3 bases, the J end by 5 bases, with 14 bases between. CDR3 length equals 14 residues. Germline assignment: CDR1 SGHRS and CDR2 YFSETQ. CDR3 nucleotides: TGCGCCAGCAGCTCCCAACAGGGTTGGACTGAAGCTTTCTTT. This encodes CASSSQQGWTEAFF.

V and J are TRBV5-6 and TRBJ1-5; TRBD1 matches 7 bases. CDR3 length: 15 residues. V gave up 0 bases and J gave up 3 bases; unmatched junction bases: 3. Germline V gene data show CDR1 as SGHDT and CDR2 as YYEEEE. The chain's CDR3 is CASSLGQGTNQPQHF. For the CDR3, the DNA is TGTGCCAGCAGCTTGGGACAGGGAACCAATCAGCCCCAGCATTTT.

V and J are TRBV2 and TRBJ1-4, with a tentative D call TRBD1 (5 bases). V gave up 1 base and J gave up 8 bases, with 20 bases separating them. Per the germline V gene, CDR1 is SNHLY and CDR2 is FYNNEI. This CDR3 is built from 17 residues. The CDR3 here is CASSEGGTTPWGEKLFF. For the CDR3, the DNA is TGTGCCAGCAGTGAAGGGGGGACTACCCCTTGGGGAGAAAAACTGTTTTTT.

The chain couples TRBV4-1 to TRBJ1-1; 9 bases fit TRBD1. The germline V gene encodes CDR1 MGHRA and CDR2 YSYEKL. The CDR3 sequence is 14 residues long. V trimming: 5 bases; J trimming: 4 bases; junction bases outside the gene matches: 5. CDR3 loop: CASSFRQGGTEAFF. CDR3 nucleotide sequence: TGCGCCAGCAGCTTTCGACAGGGGGGCACTGAAGCTTTCTTT.

The CDR3 region has the DNA TGTGCCAGTAGTCCGGGACTAGCGGGGGGCCACGAGCAGTTCTTC. Its protein is CASSPGLAGGHEQFF. V gene TRBV19 combines with J gene TRBJ2-1; 15 bases are a match to TRBD2. This CDR3 comprises 15 residues. The junction had 6 bases not matched to a gene; V was cut back by 5 bases and J by 10 bases. Per the germline V gene, CDR1 is LNHDA and CDR2 is SQIVND (reference sequence). Full variable domain (outside the CDR3, taken from reference TRBV19 and TRBJ2-1): DGGITQSPKYLFRKEGQNVTLSCEQNLNHDAMYWYRQDPGQGLRLIYYSQIVNDFQKGDIAEGYSVSREKKESFPLTVTSAQKNPTAFYLCASSPGLAGGHEQFFGPGTRLTVL.

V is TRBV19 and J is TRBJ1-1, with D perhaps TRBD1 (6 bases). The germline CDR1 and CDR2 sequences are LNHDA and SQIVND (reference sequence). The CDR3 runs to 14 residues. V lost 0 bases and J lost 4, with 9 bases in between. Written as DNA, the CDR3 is TGTGCCAGTAGTATAGACCTCAGGGGCACTGAAGCTTTCTTT. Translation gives CASSIDLRGTEAFF.

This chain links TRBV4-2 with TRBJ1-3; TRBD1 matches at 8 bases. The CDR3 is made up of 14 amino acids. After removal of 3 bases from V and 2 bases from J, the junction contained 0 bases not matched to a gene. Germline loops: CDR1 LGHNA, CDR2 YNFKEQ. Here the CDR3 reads CASSQDRAGNTIYF. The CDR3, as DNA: TGTGCCAGCAGCCAGGACAGGGCTGGAAACACCATATATTTT.

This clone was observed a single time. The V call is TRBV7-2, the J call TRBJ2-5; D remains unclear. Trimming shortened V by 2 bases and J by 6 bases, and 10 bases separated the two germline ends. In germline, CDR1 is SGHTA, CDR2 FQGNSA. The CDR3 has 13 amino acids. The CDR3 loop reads CASSLRLDKTQYF. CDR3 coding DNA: TGTGCCAGCAGCTTACGGCTAGATAAGACCCAGTACTTC.

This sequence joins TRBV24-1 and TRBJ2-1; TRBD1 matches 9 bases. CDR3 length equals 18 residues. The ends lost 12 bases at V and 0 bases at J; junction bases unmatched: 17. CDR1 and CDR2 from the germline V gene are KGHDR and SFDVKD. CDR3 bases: TGTGCCTCGACCGAAACTACACAGGGGGCCAGCTCCTACAATGAGCAGTTCTTC. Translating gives CASTETTQGASSYNEQFF.

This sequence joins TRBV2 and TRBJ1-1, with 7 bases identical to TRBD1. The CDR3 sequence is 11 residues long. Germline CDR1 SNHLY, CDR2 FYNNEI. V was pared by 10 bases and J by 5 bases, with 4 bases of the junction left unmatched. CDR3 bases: TGTGCCACCTTGACAGGGACTGAAGCTTTCTTT. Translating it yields CATLTGTEAFF.

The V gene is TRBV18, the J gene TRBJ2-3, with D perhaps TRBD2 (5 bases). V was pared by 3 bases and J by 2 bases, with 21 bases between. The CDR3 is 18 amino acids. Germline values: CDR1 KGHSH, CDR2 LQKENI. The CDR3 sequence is CASSPVFGELTLTDTQYF. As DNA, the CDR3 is TGTGCCAGCTCACCGGTCTTCGGGGAACTTACCCTCACAGATACGCAGTATTTT.

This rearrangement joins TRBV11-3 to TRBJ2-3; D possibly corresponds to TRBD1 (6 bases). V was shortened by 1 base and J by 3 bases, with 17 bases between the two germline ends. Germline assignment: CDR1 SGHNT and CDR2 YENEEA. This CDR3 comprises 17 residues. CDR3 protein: CASSLGSVLRGTDTQYF. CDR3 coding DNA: TGTGCCAGCAGCTTAGGATCTGTTCTCAGGGGAACAGATACGCAGTATTTT.

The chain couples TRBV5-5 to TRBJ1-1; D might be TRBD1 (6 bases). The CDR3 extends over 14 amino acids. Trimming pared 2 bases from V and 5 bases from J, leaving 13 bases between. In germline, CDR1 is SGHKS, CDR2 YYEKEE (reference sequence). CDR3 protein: CASSFRGGETEAFF. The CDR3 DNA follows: TGTGCCAGCAGCTTCCGGGGGGGCGAGACTGAAGCTTTCTTT.

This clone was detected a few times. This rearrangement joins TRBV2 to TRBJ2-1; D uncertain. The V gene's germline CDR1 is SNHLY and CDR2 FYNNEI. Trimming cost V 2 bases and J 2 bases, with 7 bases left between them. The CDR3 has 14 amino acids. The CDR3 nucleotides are TGTGCCAGCAGTGAACGTAGTACCTACAATGAGCAGTTCTTC. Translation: CASSERSTYNEQFF. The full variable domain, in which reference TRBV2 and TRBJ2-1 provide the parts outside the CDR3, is EPEVTQTPSHQVTQMGQEVILRCVPISNHLYFYWYRQILGQKVEFLVSFYNNEISEKSEIFDDQFSVERPDGSNFTLKIRSTKLEDSAMYFCASSERSTYNEQFFGPGTRLTVL.

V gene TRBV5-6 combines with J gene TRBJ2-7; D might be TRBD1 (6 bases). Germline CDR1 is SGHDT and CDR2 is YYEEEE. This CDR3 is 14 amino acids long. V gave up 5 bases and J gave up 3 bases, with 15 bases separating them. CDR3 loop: CASSSGTSFYEQYF. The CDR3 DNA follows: TGTGCCAGCAGTTCCGGGACAAGCTTCTACGAGCAGTACTTC. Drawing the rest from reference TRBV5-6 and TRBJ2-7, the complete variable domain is DAGVTQSPTHLIKTRGQQVTLRCSPKSGHDTVSWYQQALGQGPQFIFQYYEEEERQRGNFPDRFSGHQFPNYSSELNVNALLLGDSALYLCASSSGTSFYEQYFGPGTRLTVT.

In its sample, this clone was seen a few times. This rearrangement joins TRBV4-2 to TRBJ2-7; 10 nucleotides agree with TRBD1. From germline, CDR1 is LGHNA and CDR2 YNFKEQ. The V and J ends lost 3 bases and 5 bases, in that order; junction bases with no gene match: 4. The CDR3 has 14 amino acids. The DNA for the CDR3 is TGTGCCAGCAGCCAGGGACAGGGGCTCCACGAGCAGTACTTC. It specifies CASSQGQGLHEQYF.

CDR3 bases: TGCGCCAGCAGTGACCTGGTGGACAGAACCTCTGGAAACACCATATATTTT. Protein sequence: CASSDLVDRTSGNTIYF. This chain joins TRBV10-2 and TRBJ1-3, with a weak D call TRBD1 (6 bases). CDR1 is WSHSY and CDR2 is SAAADI in the germline V gene. Trimming took off 3 bases at V and 0 bases at J, with 15 bases between the two ends. The CDR3 is made up of 17 amino acids.

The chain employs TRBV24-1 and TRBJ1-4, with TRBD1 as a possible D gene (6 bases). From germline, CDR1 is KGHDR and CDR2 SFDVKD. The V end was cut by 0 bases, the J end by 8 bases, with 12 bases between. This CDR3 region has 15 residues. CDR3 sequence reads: CATSDLNREWEKLFF. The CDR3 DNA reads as TGTGCCACCAGTGATTTGAACAGGGAGTGGGAAAAACTGTTTTTT.

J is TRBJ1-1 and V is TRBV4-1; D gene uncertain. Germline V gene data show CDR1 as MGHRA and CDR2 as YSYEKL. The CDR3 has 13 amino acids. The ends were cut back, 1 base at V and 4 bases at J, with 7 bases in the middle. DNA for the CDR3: TGCGCCAGCAGCCAAGCGCGAATCACTGAAGCTTTCTTT. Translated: CASSQARITEAFF.